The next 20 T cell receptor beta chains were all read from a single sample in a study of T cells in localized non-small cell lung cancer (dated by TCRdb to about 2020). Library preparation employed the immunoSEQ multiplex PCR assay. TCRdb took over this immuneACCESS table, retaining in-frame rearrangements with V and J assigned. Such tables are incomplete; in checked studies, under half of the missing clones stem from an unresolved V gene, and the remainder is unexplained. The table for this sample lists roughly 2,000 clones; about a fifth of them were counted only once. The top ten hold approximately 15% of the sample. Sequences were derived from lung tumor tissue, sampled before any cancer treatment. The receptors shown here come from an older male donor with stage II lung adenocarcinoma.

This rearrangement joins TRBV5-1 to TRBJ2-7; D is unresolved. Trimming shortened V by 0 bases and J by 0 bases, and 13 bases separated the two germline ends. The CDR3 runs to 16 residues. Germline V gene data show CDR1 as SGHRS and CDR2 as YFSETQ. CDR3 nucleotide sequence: TGCGCCAGCAGCTTGGGTAGCAACCCTAGCTCCTACGAGCAGTACTTC. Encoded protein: CASSLGSNPSSYEQYF.

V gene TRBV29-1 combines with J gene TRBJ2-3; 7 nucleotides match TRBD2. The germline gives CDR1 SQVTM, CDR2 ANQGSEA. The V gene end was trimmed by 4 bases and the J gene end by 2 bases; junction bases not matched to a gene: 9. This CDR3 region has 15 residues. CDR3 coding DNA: TGCAGCGTTGGAGGTACGGGGGGATTCACAGATACGCAGTATTTT. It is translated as CSVGGTGGFTDTQYF.

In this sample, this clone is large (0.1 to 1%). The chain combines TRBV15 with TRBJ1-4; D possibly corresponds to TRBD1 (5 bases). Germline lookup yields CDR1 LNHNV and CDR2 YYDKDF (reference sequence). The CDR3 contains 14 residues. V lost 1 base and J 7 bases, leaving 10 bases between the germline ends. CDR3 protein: CATSRAGTVEKLFF. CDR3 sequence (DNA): TGTGCCACCAGCAGAGCGGGGACGGTTGAAAAACTGTTTTTT.

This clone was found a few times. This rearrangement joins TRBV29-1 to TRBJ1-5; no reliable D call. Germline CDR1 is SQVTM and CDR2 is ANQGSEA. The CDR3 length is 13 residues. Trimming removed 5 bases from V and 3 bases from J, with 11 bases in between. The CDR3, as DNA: TGCAGCGTTCGCGACAATCACAATCAGCCCCAGCATTTT. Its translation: CSVRDNHNQPQHF.

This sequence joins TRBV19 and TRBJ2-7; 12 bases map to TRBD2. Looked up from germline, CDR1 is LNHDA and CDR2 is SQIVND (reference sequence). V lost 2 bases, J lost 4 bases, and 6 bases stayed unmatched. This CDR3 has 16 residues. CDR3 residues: CASSIQLAGGLYEQYF. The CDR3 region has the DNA TGTGCCAGTAGTATACAACTAGCGGGAGGTTTATACGAGCAGTACTTC. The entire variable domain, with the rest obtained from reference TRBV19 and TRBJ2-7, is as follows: DGGITQSPKYLFRKEGQNVTLSCEQNLNHDAMYWYRQDPGQGLRLIYYSQIVNDFQKGDIAEGYSVSREKKESFPLTVTSAQKNPTAFYLCASSIQLAGGLYEQYFGPGTRLTVT.

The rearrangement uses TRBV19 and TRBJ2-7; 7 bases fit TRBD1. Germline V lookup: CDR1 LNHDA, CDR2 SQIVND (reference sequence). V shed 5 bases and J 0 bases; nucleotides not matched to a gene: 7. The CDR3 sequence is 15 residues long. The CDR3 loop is CASSGGQRSSYEQYF. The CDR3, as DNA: TGTGCCAGTAGTGGGGGACAGCGGAGCTCCTACGAGCAGTACTTC.

The CDR3 sequence: CASSMATGPLYGYTF. The CDR3, as DNA: TGTGCCAGTAGTATGGCAACAGGGCCTCTCTATGGCTACACCTTC. V is TRBV19 and J is TRBJ1-2; D might be TRBD1 (6 bases). The germline CDR1 and CDR2 sequences are LNHDA and SQIVND (reference sequence). Deletions cut 3 bases from V and 4 bases from J, with 15 bases between. This CDR3 spans 15 amino acids.

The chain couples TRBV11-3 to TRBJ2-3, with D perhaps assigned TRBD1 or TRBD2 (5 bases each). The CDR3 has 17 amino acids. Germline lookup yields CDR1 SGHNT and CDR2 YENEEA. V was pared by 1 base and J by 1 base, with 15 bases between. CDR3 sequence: CASSLGSARGGTDTQYF. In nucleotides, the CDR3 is TGTGCCAGCAGCTTAGGGAGCGCGAGAGGGGGCACAGATACGCAGTATTTT.

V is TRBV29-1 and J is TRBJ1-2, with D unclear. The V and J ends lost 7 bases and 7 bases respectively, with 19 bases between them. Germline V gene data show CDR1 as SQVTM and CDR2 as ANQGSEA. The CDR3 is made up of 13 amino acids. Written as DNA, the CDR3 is TGCAGCGCCCTTCCCCAGCTTGAGAGTGGCTACACCTTC. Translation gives CSALPQLESGYTF.

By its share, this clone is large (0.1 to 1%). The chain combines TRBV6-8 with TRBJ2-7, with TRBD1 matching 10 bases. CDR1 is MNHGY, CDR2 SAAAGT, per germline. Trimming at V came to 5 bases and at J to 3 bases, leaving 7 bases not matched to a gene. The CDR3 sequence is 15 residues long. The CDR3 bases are TGTGCCAGCAGTCAGGGACAGGGGAACCTCTACGAGCAGTACTTC. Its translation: CASSQGQGNLYEQYF.

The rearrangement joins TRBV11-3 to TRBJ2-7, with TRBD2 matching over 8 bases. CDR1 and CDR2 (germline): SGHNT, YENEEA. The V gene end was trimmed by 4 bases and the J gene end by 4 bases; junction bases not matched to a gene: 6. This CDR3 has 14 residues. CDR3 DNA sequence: TGTGCCAGCAGCTCAGGCGGGGGGCGTTACGAGCAGTACTTC. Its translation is CASSSGGGRYEQYF.

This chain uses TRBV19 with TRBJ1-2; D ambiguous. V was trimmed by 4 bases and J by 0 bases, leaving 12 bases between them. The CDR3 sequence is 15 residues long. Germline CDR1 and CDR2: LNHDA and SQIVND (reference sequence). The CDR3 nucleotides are TGTGCCAGTAGTAGAGGCCTTGTGGCTAACTATGGCTACACCTTC. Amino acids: CASSRGLVANYGYTF.

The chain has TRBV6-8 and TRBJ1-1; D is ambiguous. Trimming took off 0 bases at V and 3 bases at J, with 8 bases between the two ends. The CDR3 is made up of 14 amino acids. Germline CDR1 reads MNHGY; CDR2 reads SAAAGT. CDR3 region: CASSYSGPDTEAFF. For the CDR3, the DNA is TGTGCCAGCAGTTACTCCGGACCCGACACTGAAGCTTTCTTT.

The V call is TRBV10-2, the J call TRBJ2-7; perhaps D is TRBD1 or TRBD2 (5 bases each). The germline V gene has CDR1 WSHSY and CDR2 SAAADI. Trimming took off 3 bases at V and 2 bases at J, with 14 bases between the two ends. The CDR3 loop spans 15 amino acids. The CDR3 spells CASSDGGSRAYEQYF. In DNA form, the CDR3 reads TGCGCCAGCAGTGATGGGGGTAGCAGGGCCTACGAGCAGTACTTC.

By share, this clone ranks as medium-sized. CDR3 sequence (DNA): TGTGCCAGCAGCGCGGAAACAGGAGCCATTAACTATGGCTACACCTTC. Protein: CASSAETGAINYGYTF. The chain joins TRBV11-3 to TRBJ1-2; the D gene is possibly TRBD1 (5 bases). CDR1 SGHNT and CDR2 YENEEA come from the germline V gene. The CDR3 is made up of 16 amino acids. V was clipped by 5 bases and J by 1 base, with 17 bases between them.

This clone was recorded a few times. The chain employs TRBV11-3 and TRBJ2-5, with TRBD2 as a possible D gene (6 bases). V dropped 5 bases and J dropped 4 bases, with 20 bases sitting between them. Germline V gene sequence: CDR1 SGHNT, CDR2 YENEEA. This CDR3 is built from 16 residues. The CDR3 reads CASSPVGSGSGETQYF. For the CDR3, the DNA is TGTGCCAGCAGCCCGGTGGGGTCCGGGAGTGGAGAGACCCAGTACTTC.

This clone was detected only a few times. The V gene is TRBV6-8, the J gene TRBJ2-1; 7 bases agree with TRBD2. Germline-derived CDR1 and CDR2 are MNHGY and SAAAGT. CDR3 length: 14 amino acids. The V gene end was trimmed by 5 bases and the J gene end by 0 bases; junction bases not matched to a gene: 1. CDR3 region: CASSGGSSYNEQFF. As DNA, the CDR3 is TGTGCCAGCAGTGGCGGGAGCTCCTACAATGAGCAGTTCTTC.

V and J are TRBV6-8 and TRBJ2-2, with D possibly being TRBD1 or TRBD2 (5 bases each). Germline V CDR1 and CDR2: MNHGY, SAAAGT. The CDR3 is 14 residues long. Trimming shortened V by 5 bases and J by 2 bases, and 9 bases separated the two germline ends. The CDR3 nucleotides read TGTGCCAGCAGTGAGGGACCAAACACCGGGGAGCTGTTTTTT. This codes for CASSEGPNTGELFF.

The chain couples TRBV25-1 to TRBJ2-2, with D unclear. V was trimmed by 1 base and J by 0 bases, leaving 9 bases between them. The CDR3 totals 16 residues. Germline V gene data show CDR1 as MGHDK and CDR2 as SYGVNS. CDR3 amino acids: CASSELGQTNTGELFF. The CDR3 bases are TGTGCCAGCAGTGAATTAGGGCAGACGAACACCGGGGAGCTGTTTTTT.

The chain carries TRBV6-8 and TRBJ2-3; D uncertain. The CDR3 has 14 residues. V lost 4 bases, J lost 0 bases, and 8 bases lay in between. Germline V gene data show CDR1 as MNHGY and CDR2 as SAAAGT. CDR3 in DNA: TGTGCCAGCAGTTGGGGATTTAGCACAGATACGCAGTATTTT. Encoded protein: CASSWGFSTDTQYF.